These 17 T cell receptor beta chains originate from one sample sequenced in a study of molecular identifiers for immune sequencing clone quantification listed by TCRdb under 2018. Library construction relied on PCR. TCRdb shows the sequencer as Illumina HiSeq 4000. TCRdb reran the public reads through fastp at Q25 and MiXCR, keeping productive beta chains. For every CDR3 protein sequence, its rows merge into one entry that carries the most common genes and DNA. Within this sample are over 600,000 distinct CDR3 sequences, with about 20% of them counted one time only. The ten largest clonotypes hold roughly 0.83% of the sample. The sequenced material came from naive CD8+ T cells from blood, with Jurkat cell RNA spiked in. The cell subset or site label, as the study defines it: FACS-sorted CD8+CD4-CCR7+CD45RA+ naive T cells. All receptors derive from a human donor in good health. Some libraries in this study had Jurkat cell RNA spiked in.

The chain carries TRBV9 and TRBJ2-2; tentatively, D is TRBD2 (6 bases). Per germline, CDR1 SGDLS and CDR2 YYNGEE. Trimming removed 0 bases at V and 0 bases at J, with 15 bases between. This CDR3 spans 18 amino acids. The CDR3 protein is CASSVAEASEANTGELFF. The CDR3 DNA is TGTGCCAGCAGCGTAGCTGAGGCTAGCGAAGCGAACACCGGGGAGCTGTTTTTT.

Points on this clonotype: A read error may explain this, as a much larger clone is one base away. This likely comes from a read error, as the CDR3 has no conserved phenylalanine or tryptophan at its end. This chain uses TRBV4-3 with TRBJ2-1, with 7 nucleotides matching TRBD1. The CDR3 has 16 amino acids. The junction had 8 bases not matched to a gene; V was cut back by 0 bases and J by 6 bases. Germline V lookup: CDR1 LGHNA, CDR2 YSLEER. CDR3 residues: CASSQDPHTGVNEQFL. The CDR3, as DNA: TGCGCCAGCAGCCAAGATCCCCATACAGGGGTCAATGAGCAGTTCCTC.

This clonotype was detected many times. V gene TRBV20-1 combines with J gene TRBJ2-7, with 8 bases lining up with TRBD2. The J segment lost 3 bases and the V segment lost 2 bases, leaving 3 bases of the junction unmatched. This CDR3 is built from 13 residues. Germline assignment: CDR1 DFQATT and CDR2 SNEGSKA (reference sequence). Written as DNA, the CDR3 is TGCAGTGCTAGACCGGGGACTAGCTACGAGCAGTACTTC. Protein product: CSARPGTSYEQYF.

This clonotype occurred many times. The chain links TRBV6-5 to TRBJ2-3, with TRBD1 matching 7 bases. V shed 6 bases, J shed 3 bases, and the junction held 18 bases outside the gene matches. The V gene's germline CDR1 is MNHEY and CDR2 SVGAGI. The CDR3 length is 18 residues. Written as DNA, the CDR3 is TGTGCCAGCAGCTCCGCAATCGGGACAGACGACAGGACAGATACGCAGTATTTT. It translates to CASSSAIGTDDRTDTQYF.

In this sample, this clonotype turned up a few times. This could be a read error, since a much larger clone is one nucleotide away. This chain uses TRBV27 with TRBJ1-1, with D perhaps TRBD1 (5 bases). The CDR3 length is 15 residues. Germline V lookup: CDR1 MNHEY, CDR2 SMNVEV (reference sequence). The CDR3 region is CAGSSAGTPRAEAFF. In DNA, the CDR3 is TGTGCCGGCAGTTCAGCCGGGACCCCTCGCGCTGAAGCTTTCTTT.

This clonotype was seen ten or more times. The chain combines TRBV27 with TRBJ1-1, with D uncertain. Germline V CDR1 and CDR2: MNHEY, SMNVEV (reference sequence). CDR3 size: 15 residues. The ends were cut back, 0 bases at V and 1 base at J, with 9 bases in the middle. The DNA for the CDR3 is TGTGCCAGCAGTTTATCTGCAGGTTCGAACACTGAAGCTTTCTTT. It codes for CASSLSAGSNTEAFF.

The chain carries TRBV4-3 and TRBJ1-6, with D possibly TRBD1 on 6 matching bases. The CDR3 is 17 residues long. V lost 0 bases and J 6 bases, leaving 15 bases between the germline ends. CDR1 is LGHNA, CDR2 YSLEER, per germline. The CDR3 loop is CASSQDLGQGFNSPLHF. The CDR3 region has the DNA TGCGCCAGCAGCCAAGATTTAGGCCAGGGGTTTAATTCACCCCTCCACTTT.

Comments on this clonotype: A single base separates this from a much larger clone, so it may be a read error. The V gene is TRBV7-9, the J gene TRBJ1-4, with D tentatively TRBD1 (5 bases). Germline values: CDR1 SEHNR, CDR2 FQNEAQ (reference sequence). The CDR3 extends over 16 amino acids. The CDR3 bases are TGTGCCGGGACCACCGCGAGCCCGGCAACTAATGAAAAACTGTCTTTT. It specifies CAGTTASPATNEKLSF.

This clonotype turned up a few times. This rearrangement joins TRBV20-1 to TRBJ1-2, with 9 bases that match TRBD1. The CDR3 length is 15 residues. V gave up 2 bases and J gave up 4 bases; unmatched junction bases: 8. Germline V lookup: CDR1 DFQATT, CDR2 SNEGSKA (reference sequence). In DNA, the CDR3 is TGCAGTGCTAGAACGGACAGGGGATGGGGCTATGGCTACACCTTC. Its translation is CSARTDRGWGYGYTF.

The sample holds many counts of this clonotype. CDR3 nucleotide sequence: TGTGCCAGCAGCGCCACCACTGAAGCTTTCTTT. This gives the protein CASSATTEAFF. This chain joins TRBV7-9 and TRBJ1-1, with D uncertain. The length of the CDR3 is 11 residues. V was trimmed by 5 bases and J by 4 bases, leaving 5 bases between them. The germline gives CDR1 SEHNR, CDR2 FQNEAQ (reference sequence).

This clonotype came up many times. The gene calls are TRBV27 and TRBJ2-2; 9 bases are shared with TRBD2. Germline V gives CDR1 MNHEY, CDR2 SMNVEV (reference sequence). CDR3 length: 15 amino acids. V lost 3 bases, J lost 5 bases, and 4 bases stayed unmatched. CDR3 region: CASSFSGSITGELFF. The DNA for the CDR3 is TGTGCCAGCAGTTTTAGCGGGAGTATTACCGGGGAGCTGTTTTTT.

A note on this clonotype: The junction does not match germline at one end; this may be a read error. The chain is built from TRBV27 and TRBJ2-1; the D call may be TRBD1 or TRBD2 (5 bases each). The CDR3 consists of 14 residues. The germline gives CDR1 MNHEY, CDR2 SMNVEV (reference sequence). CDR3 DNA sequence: TGTGTCAGCAGCCGGGGCCCAACCTACAATGAGCAGTTCTTC. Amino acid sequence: CVSSRGPTYNEQFF.

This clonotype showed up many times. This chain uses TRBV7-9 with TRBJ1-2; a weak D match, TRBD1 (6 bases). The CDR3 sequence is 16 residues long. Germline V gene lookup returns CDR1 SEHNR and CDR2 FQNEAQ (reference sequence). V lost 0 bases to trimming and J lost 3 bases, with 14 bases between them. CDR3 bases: TGTGCCAGCAGCTTAGCCGCAGCGGGGGGCTACTATGGCTACACCTTC. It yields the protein CASSLAAAGGYYGYTF.

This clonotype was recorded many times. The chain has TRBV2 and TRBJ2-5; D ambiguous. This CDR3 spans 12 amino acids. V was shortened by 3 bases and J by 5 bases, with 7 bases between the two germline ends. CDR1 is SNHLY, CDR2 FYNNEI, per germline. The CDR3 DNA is TGTGCCAGCAGTGATGAGGAGGAGACCCAGTACTTC. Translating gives CASSDEEETQYF.

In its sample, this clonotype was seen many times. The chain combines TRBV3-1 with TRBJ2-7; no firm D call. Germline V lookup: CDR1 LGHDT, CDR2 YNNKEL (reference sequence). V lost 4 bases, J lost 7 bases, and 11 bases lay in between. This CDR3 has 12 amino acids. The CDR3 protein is CASSRPAGEQYF. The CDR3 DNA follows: TGTGCCAGCAGCCGGCCCGCCGGGGAGCAGTACTTC.

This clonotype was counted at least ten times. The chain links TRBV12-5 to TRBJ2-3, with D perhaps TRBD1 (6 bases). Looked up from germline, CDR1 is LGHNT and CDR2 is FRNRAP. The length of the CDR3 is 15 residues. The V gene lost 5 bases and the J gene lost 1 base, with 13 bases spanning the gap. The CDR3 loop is CASGQGTTRTDTQYF. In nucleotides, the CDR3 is TGTGCTAGTGGTCAAGGGACAACGCGCACAGATACGCAGTATTTT.

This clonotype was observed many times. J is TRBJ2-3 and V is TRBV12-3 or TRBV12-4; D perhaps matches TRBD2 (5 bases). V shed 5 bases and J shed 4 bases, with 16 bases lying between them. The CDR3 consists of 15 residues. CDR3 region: CASSQLVGVADTQYF. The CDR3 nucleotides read TGTGCCAGCAGTCAATTGGTGGGAGTTGCAGATACGCAGTATTTT.